The 29 T cell receptor beta chains given below trace back to one sample, sequenced in a study of cytomegalovirus exposure and HLA in healthy donors (TCRdb year 2017). The method was the immunoSEQ multiplex PCR assay. A mixture of 60 forward primers for TCR Vbeta segments and 13 reverse primers for TCR Jbeta segments was used in the multiplex PCR. Entries here come from immuneACCESS through TCRdb and include only in-frame sequences with V and J called. Some clones fail to appear in such tables; in the studies checked, an unresolved V gene covers under half of the shortfall, and the cause of the remainder is unknown. Across this sample there are approximately 140,000 clones, with almost 85% seen only once. In total, the top ten clones hold under 3% of the sample. The sample consisted of PBMCs. The source of these receptors is a boy under 10 years old in good health and CMV-seronegative.

This chain connects TRBV6-1 to TRBJ2-7; the match to TRBD1 covers 10 bases. Germline CDR1 MNHNS, CDR2 SASEGT. Trimming took 7 bases from V and 4 from J; bases not matched to a gene: 10. This CDR3 contains 15 residues. The CDR3 region has the DNA TGTGCCAGCACTCAGGACAGGGGGTCCACATACGAGCAGTACGTC. Translating gives CASTQDRGSTYEQYV.

This rearrangement joins TRBV11-3 to TRBJ2-1; 10 bases fit TRBD1. CDR3 length equals 15 residues. Trimming at V came to 7 bases and at J to 6 bases, leaving 9 bases not matched to a gene. Germline-derived CDR1 and CDR2 are SGHNT and YENEEA. The CDR3 DNA reads as TGTGCCAGCACGCCCGGGACAGGGGTGGGCAATGAGCAGTTCTTC. This gives the protein CASTPGTGVGNEQFF.

The chain employs TRBV19 and TRBJ1-5; D ambiguous. Trimming took 10 bases from V and 3 from J, leaving 10 bases between them. Germline V lookup: CDR1 LNHDA, CDR2 SQIVND (reference sequence). This CDR3 has 12 amino acids. The DNA of the CDR3 is TGTGCCACCCAACGGTTCAATCAGCCCCAGCATTTT. This translates into CATQRFNQPQHF.

For the CDR3, the DNA is TGTGCCAGCAGGGGGGGTGACTATGGCTACACCTTC. It codes for CASRGGDYGYTF. The rearrangement links TRBV2 to TRBJ1-2; perhaps TRBD1 as D (5 bases). V dropped 6 bases and J dropped 3 bases, with 8 bases sitting between them. This CDR3 spans 12 amino acids. Germline-derived CDR1 and CDR2 are SNHLY and FYNNEI. Variable domain in full (rest from reference TRBV2 and TRBJ1-2): EPEVTQTPSHQVTQMGQEVILRCVPISNHLYFYWYRQILGQKVEFLVSFYNNEISEKSEIFDDQFSVERPDGSNFTLKIRSTKLEDSAMYFCASRGGDYGYTFGSGTRLTVV.

The V call is TRBV2, the J call TRBJ2-1; TRBD2 matches 13 bases. CDR1 is SNHLY, CDR2 FYNNEI, per germline. The length of the CDR3 is 16 residues. V shed 6 bases and J 7 bases; nucleotides not matched to a gene: 9. The CDR3 loop reads CASSSPGLAGKNEQFF. CDR3 DNA sequence: TGTGCCAGCAGCTCCCCGGGACTAGCGGGGAAGAATGAGCAGTTCTTC.

This sequence joins TRBV28 and TRBJ2-3, with TRBD1 identical over 7 bases. The length of the CDR3 is 16 residues. Trimming cost V 10 bases and J 3 bases; bases outside gene matches: 16. The germline V gene has CDR1 MDHEN and CDR2 SYDVKM. CDR3: CATFPLRGPGTDTQYF. CDR3 DNA: TGTGCCACCTTCCCTTTGAGGGGGCCGGGTACAGATACGCAGTATTTT.

The rearrangement joins TRBV7-6 to TRBJ2-1; 8 bases are shared with TRBD1. This CDR3 is built from 16 residues. Trimming at V came to 5 bases and at J to 0 bases, leaving 6 bases not matched to a gene. Per the germline V gene, CDR1 is SGHVS and CDR2 is FNYEAQ. The CDR3 here is CASSQGALSSYNEQFF. CDR3 coding DNA: TGTGCCAGCAGCCAGGGGGCCCTGAGCTCCTACAATGAGCAGTTCTTC.

The chain couples TRBV18 to TRBJ2-7; D uncertain. V was trimmed by 3 bases and J by 9 bases, leaving 12 bases between them. The V gene's germline CDR1 is KGHSH and CDR2 LQKENI. This CDR3 has 12 amino acids. The CDR3 DNA is TGTGCCAGCTCACCCGACTTACGTGGGCAGTACTTC. This codes for CASSPDLRGQYF. Full variable domain (missing parts from reference TRBV18 and TRBJ2-7): NAGVMQNPRHLVRRRGQEARLRCSPMKGHSHVYWYRQLPEEGLKFMVYLQKENIIDESGMPKERFSAEFPKEGPSILRIQQVVRGDSAAYFCASSPDLRGQYFGPGTRLTVT.

The rearrangement uses TRBV4-1 and TRBJ1-5; D ambiguous. The germline V gene has CDR1 MGHRA and CDR2 YSYEKL. The CDR3 consists of 18 residues. V lost 0 bases to trimming and J lost 2 bases, with 17 bases between them. This chain's CDR3 is CASSQDRLSPRGNQPQHF. DNA for the CDR3: TGCGCCAGCAGCCAAGACCGCCTCTCCCCGAGGGGCAATCAGCCCCAGCATTTT.

This clone was seen a handful of times. This rearrangement joins TRBV6-5 to TRBJ1-2; D is undetermined. The CDR3 runs to 14 residues. Trimming shortened V by 1 base and J by 4 bases, and 10 bases separated the two germline ends. Germline CDR1 and CDR2: MNHEY and SVGAGI. The CDR3, as DNA: TGTGCCAGCAGTTACTTCCGAGGAAGCTATGGCTACACCTTC. Protein sequence: CASSYFRGSYGYTF.

This chain links TRBV7-9 with TRBJ1-4; D remains unclear. Germline values: CDR1 SEHNR, CDR2 FQNEAQ (reference sequence). This CDR3 is built from 15 residues. The V gene lost 4 bases and the J gene lost 10 bases, with 19 bases spanning the gap. CDR3 protein: CASSSSGVQSPKLFF. DNA of the CDR3: TGTGCCAGCAGCTCGTCCGGGGTTCAATCCCCAAAACTGTTTTTT.

The chain employs TRBV6-7 and TRBJ1-5; D not resolved. TRBV6-7 is recorded as an ORF, its role being uncertain. CDR3 length: 13 amino acids. V lost 2 bases, J lost 6 bases, and 8 bases lay in between. This CDR3 reads CASSYVGSQPQHF. CDR3 DNA: TGTGCCAGCAGTTACGTGGGGAGTCAGCCCCAGCATTTT.

The chain links TRBV7-8 to TRBJ2-1, with 8 bases fitting TRBD2. The CDR3 is 14 amino acids. Germline V gene data show CDR1 as SGHVS and CDR2 as FQNEAQ. The J segment lost 4 bases and the V segment lost 6 bases, leaving 5 bases of the junction unmatched. For the CDR3, the DNA is TGTGCCAGCAGAGGGCGGGGGGCGTACAATGAGCAGTTCTTC. Protein product: CASRGRGAYNEQFF.

The chain couples TRBV10-3 to TRBJ2-3; tentatively, D is TRBD2 (5 bases). The germline gives CDR1 ENHRY, CDR2 SYGVKD. The ends were cut back, 0 bases at V and 7 bases at J, with 11 bases in the middle. The CDR3 has 14 amino acids. The CDR3 protein is CAISESNSGNTQYF. DNA for the CDR3: TGTGCCATCAGTGAGTCGAACTCGGGGAATACGCAGTATTTT.

The gene calls are TRBV27 and TRBJ2-5; 8 bases match TRBD2. V lost 2 bases, J lost 4 bases, and 3 bases stayed unmatched. Germline-derived CDR1 and CDR2 are MNHEY and SMNVEV (reference sequence). The CDR3 covers 14 residues. CDR3 amino acids: CASSLLGLGETQYF. The CDR3 DNA reads as TGTGCCAGCAGTTTACTGGGACTAGGAGAGACCCAGTACTTC.

The CDR3 region is CASSLRGNYGYTF. The DNA of the CDR3 is TGTGCCAGCAGCTTACGGGGGAACTATGGCTACACCTTC. V gene TRBV7-9 combines with J gene TRBJ1-2, with D possibly TRBD1 on 5 matching bases. CDR3 length: 13 residues. Trimming removed 2 bases from V and 2 bases from J, with 6 bases in between. Germline-derived CDR1 and CDR2 are SEHNR and FQNEAQ (reference sequence).

The chain uses TRBV27 and TRBJ2-7; tentative D call: TRBD1 (6 bases). Trimming took 5 bases from V and 2 from J, leaving 10 bases between them. The CDR3 has 13 residues. CDR1 is MNHEY, CDR2 SMNVEV, per germline (reference sequence). As DNA, the CDR3 is TGTGCCAGCAGTCCGGGACAAGCCTACGAGCAGTACTTC. Encoded protein: CASSPGQAYEQYF.

V is TRBV2 and J is TRBJ2-5; 7 bases agree with TRBD1. The better agreement between TRBJ2-7 and the DNA end casts doubt on the J call. Germline values: CDR1 SNHLY, CDR2 FYNNEI. The CDR3 spans 12 residues. This chain's CDR3 is CASRGDSYEQYF. The CDR3 coding sequence is TGTGCCAGCAGGGGGGACAGCTACGAGCAGTACTTC.

The chain employs TRBV5-1 and TRBJ1-2; no clear D gene. V lost 0 bases and J lost 3, with 3 bases in between. The V gene's germline CDR1 is SGHRS and CDR2 YFSETQ. This CDR3 region has 12 residues. The CDR3 protein is CASSLGDYGYTF. The CDR3 DNA sequence: TGCGCCAGCAGCTTGGGCGACTATGGCTACACCTTC.

The chain employs TRBV5-6 and TRBJ2-5; a possible D gene is TRBD1 (6 bases). Germline loops: CDR1 SGHDT, CDR2 YYEEEE. V was clipped by 0 bases and J by 4 bases, with 13 bases between them. This CDR3 comprises 15 residues. The DNA of the CDR3 is TGTGCCAGCAGCTTGGCACCAGGGGCCGGAGAGACCCAGTACTTC. It translates to CASSLAPGAGETQYF.

This chain links TRBV9 with TRBJ1-3; D is uncertain. Between the trimmed V and J ends, which lost 4 bases and 0 bases, there was a span of 8 bases. In germline, CDR1 is SGDLS, CDR2 YYNGEE. The length of the CDR3 is 14 residues. The chain's CDR3 is CASSPLSSGNTIYF. The CDR3 DNA follows: TGTGCCAGCAGCCCCTTGAGCTCTGGAAACACCATATATTTT.

This chain links TRBV7-9 with TRBJ2-7, with TRBD2 matching over 8 bases. This CDR3 has 16 amino acids. Looked up from germline, CDR1 is SEHNR and CDR2 is FQNEAQ (reference sequence). The CDR3 DNA sequence: TGTTCCAGCAGCTTGGGGGCTGCGGGAGGCTCCTACGAGCAGTACGTC. This gives the protein CSSSLGAAGGSYEQYV.

The CDR3 DNA reads as TGTGCCAGCAGCTTAGATGGAGGGGCAGATACGCAGTATTTT. This sequence encodes CASSLDGGADTQYF. This sequence joins TRBV7-3 and TRBJ2-3, with D possibly TRBD2 on 6 matching bases. The CDR3 is made up of 14 amino acids. V lost 2 bases and J lost 4, with 10 bases in between. Germline loops: CDR1 SGHTA, CDR2 FQGTGA. The full variable domain, in which reference TRBV7-3 and TRBJ2-3 provide the parts outside the CDR3, is GAGVSQTPSNKVTEKGKYVELRCDPISGHTALYWYRQSLGQGPEFLIYFQGTGAADDSGLPNDRFFAVRPEGSVSTLKIQRTERGDSAVYLCASSLDGGADTQYFGPGTRLTVL.

The sample holds a few counts of this clone. V usage is TRBV6-5 and J usage is TRBJ1-4; no reliable D call. CDR3 length: 12 residues. V was shortened by 4 bases and J by 8 bases, with 8 bases between the two germline ends. Germline V lookup: CDR1 MNHEY, CDR2 SVGAGI. The CDR3 region has the DNA TGTGCCAGCAGTTTAACGGGGGAAAAACTGTTTTTT. Translation gives CASSLTGEKLFF.

The chain is built from TRBV6-5 and TRBJ2-1; 8 bases line up with TRBD1. Per the germline V gene, CDR1 is MNHEY and CDR2 is SVGAGI. CDR3 length: 16 residues. V lost 4 bases, J lost 5 bases, and 10 bases stayed unmatched. DNA for the CDR3: TGTGCCAGCAGTTTACGACGGGCAGGGGGCCACAATGAGCAGTTCTTC. Its translation is CASSLRRAGGHNEQFF.

This rearrangement joins TRBV7-9 to TRBJ2-2; D not certain. Per the germline V gene, CDR1 is SEHNR and CDR2 is FQNEAQ (reference sequence). This CDR3 has 17 residues. V was shortened by 1 base and J by 6 bases, with 18 bases between the two germline ends. In DNA form, the CDR3 reads TGTGCCAGCAGCTTAGATCGTCCAGGCTTCTTCGCCGGGGAGCTGTTTTTT. Protein sequence: CASSLDRPGFFAGELFF.

The J gene is TRBJ1-1, the V gene TRBV4-2, with D maybe TRBD1 (5 bases). V lost 0 bases and J 0 bases, leaving 14 bases between the germline ends. Germline CDR1 and CDR2: LGHNA and YNFKEQ. This CDR3 comprises 17 residues. CDR3 region: CASSQDNGGAVNTEAFF. The CDR3 DNA reads as TGTGCCAGCAGCCAAGATAACGGTGGGGCCGTGAACACTGAAGCTTTCTTT.

V gene TRBV4-3 combines with J gene TRBJ1-1; 8 bases map to TRBD1. Trimming took 3 bases from V and 3 from J; bases not matched to a gene: 6. Germline loops: CDR1 LGHNA, CDR2 YSLEER. The CDR3 runs 15 residues. Written as DNA, the CDR3 is TGCGCCAGCAGCCATCAATCAGGGGGCGACACTGAAGCTTTCTTT. Translating it yields CASSHQSGGDTEAFF.

The chain links TRBV27 to TRBJ2-3, with D tentatively TRBD1 (6 bases). Germline assignment: CDR1 MNHEY and CDR2 SMNVEV (reference sequence). There are 16 residues in the CDR3. The V gene lost 4 bases and the J gene lost 4 bases, with 18 bases spanning the gap. CDR3 region: CASSSGQKRIADTQYF. In DNA, the CDR3 is TGTGCCAGCAGTTCTGGACAGAAGAGAATTGCAGATACGCAGTATTTT.